What follows are 17 T cell receptor beta chains derived from one specimen sequenced in a study of T-cell reconstitution after alpha-beta-depleted transplantation in children. Molecular barcoding with unique molecular identifiers was used for the TCRbeta library. TCRdb fed the PCR reads into MiXCR, producing one record per CDR3 protein. The top ten hold roughly two fifths of the sample, which has about 210,000 distinct CDR3 sequences, roughly 15% seen once. This material consisted of PBMCs, mostly from graft donor cells, taken 360 days after TCRalphabeta/CD19-depleted stem cell transplant. These receptors were collected from a male patient aged 2-15 years who had a stem cell transplant for acute lymphoblastic leukemia, so the T cells may come from the graft donor.

Concerning this clonotype: It may be a read error: a sequence one base away is much more abundant. The V and J genes are TRBV27 and TRBJ1-5; D may be TRBD1 (6 bases). This CDR3 has 15 residues. Germline V gives CDR1 MNHEY, CDR2 SMNVEV (reference sequence). Trimming pared 6 bases from V and 7 bases from J, leaving 19 bases between. The chain's CDR3 is CASRKRGARGQPQHF. In nucleotides, the CDR3 is TGTGCCAGCAGAAAACGGGGGGCCCGGGGCCAGCCCCAGCATTTT.

This rearrangement joins TRBV7-2 to TRBJ2-2; no firm D call. CDR3 length: 15 residues. V lost 0 bases and J 3 bases, leaving 8 bases between the germline ends. CDR1 and CDR2 from the germline V gene are SGHTA and FQGNSA. The CDR3 is CASSLAGLYTGELFF. CDR3 nucleotide sequence: TGTGCCAGCAGCTTAGCAGGGCTGTACACCGGGGAGCTGTTTTTT.

The chain joins TRBV6-2 or TRBV6-3 to TRBJ1-1, with D perhaps TRBD1 (6 bases). CDR3 length: 13 residues. Germline CDR1 and CDR2: MNHEY and SVGEGT. V shed 0 bases and J shed 8 bases, with 10 bases lying between them. CDR3 coding DNA: TGTGCCAGCAGTTACTCCTCACAGGGAGAAGCTTTCTTT. It translates to CASSYSSQGEAFF.

This clonotype was counted only a few times. The genes are TRBV5-1 and TRBJ2-5, with a tentative D call TRBD1 (6 bases). This CDR3 contains 14 residues. Trimming shortened V by 0 bases and J by 5 bases, and 11 bases separated the two germline ends. The germline V gene encodes CDR1 SGHRS and CDR2 YFSETQ. This chain's CDR3 is CASSLAGAGETQYF. The CDR3 coding sequence is TGCGCCAGCAGCTTGGCAGGGGCTGGGGAGACCCAGTACTTC.

This clonotype was observed a few times. V and J are TRBV6-5 and TRBJ2-2, with D hard to call. V was shortened by 1 base and J by 7 bases, with 10 bases between the two germline ends. CDR1 MNHEY and CDR2 SVGAGI come from the germline V gene. The CDR3 loop spans 14 amino acids. The CDR3 loop reads CASSYLVGSGELFF. CDR3 DNA: TGTGCCAGCAGTTACTTGGTGGGAAGCGGGGAGCTGTTTTTT.

This clonotype showed up many times. The chain couples TRBV15 to TRBJ2-7; perhaps TRBD1 as D (8 bases). Trimming removed 5 bases at V and 3 bases at J, with 20 bases between. Germline loops: CDR1 LNHNV, CDR2 YYDKDF (reference sequence). This CDR3 spans 16 amino acids. In nucleotides, the CDR3 is TGTGCCACCAGCCCAGGGGGCGGGAGTCCCCTCTACGAGCAGTACTTC. This sequence encodes CATSPGGGSPLYEQYF.

The chain couples TRBV4-1 to TRBJ2-7; possibly TRBD1 or TRBD2 for D (5 bases each). The CDR3 extends over 17 amino acids. Between the trimmed V and J ends, which lost 0 bases and 3 bases, there was a span of 18 bases. Germline CDR1 reads MGHRA; CDR2 reads YSYEKL. Here the CDR3 reads CASSQDIVGTVSYEQYF. The DNA of the CDR3 is TGCGCCAGCAGCCAAGATATTGTAGGGACGGTCAGCTACGAGCAGTACTTC.

In its sample, this clonotype was seen once. Here the CDR3 omits its conserved ending phenylalanine or tryptophan, so a read error is the likely source. This sequence joins TRBV10-3 and TRBJ1-1; D gene ambiguous. Germline assignment: CDR1 ENHRY and CDR2 SYGVKD. Between the trimmed V and J ends, which lost 6 bases and 1 base, there was a span of 12 bases. This CDR3 region has 14 residues. The CDR3 sequence: CAIRMETRNTEAFY. The CDR3 nucleotides read TGTGCCATCAGGATGGAGACGAGGAACACTGAAGCTTTCTAT.

The chain combines TRBV20-1 with TRBJ1-4; perhaps TRBD1 as D (6 bases). There are 14 residues in the CDR3. Germline CDR1 is DFQATT and CDR2 is SNEGSKA (reference sequence). Trimming pared 6 bases from V and 2 bases from J, leaving 13 bases between. The DNA of the CDR3 is TGCAGTGCCCTACAGGGCTCCACTAATGAAAAACTGTTTTTT. It is translated as CSALQGSTNEKLFF.

The rearrangement links TRBV12-3 or TRBV12-4 to TRBJ1-1; a possible D gene is TRBD1 (5 bases). The CDR3 has 14 residues. V was cut by 3 bases and J by 2 bases, with 10 bases left in between. CDR3 sequence (DNA): TGTGCCAGCAGTTTCCCGGGGCCAAACACTGAAGCTTTCTTT. Its translation is CASSFPGPNTEAFF.

This clonotype was picked up a small number of times. The rearrangement uses TRBV3-1 and TRBJ2-7, with 11 bases lining up with TRBD1. This CDR3 contains 16 residues. CDR1 and CDR2 from the germline V gene are LGHDT and YNNKEL (reference sequence). The trim removed 1 base at V and 4 bases at J, leaving 6 bases unmatched. The DNA for the CDR3 is TGTGCCAGCAGCCAAGTGTGGGACAGGGGGACTTACGAGCAGTACTTC. Protein product: CASSQVWDRGTYEQYF.

The chain combines TRBV12-3 or TRBV12-4 with TRBJ2-5; possible D gene TRBD2, 5 bases. The CDR3 covers 14 residues. Trimming shortened V by 4 bases and J by 5 bases, and 14 bases separated the two germline ends. For the CDR3, the DNA is TGTGCCAGCAGTTCGAGGGTGGTTGAGGAGACCCAGTACTTC. Amino acids: CASSSRVVEETQYF.

This chain connects TRBV2 to TRBJ2-4, with TRBD1 matching over 7 bases. CDR1 is SNHLY, CDR2 FYNNEI, per germline. The trim removed 7 bases at V and 3 bases at J, leaving 9 bases unmatched. The CDR3 is 15 residues long. This CDR3 reads CASTRQGTDKNIQYF. CDR3 in DNA: TGTGCCAGCACGAGACAGGGAACCGACAAAAACATTCAGTACTTC.

The V gene is TRBV18, the J gene TRBJ2-1, with TRBD1 matching 8 bases. Germline CDR1 reads KGHSH; CDR2 reads LQKENI. V was clipped by 4 bases and J by 9 bases; unmatched bases: 11. The CDR3 is made up of 15 amino acids. The CDR3, as DNA: TGTGCCAGCTCACTGACCTTCGGACAGGGCATTGAGCAGTTCTTC. Amino acid sequence: CASSLTFGQGIEQFF.

This clonotype has a handful of counts. J is TRBJ1-2 and V is TRBV6-1; no firm D call. From germline, CDR1 is MNHNS and CDR2 SASEGT. V was cut by 6 bases and J by 4 bases, with 12 bases left in between. CDR3 length equals 13 residues. CDR3 amino acids: CASRPPTAYGYTF. The CDR3 DNA reads as TGTGCCAGCAGGCCACCGACTGCCTATGGCTACACCTTC.

The chain has TRBV12-3 or TRBV12-4 and TRBJ2-2; TRBD2 matches at 7 bases. The CDR3 length is 15 residues. The trim removed 5 bases at V and 6 bases at J, leaving 9 bases unmatched. In DNA, the CDR3 is TGTGCCAGCAGTCTAGTTCTGGGGGGGTCCGGGGAGCTGTTTTTT. This sequence encodes CASSLVLGGSGELFF.

This clonotype was seen more than once but under ten times. V gene TRBV7-2 combines with J gene TRBJ2-7, with D perhaps TRBD2 (5 bases). The CDR3 covers 14 residues. The germline gives CDR1 SGHTA, CDR2 FQGNSA. Deletions cut 3 bases from V and 7 bases from J, with 16 bases between. This chain's CDR3 is CASSFGVRVGEQYF. CDR3 nucleotides: TGTGCCAGCAGCTTTGGGGTGAGGGTGGGAGAGCAGTACTTC.